This T cell receptor beta chain was recorded in a study of blood T cell repertoires in COVID-19. Here immunoSEQ multiplex PCR was the method, and the copy in TCRdb shows in-frame clones only, minus some. This table has roughly 190,000 clones, about four fifths appearing once. CDR3 length: 14 amino acids. Between the trimmed V and J ends, which lost 7 bases and 4 bases, there was a span of 14 bases. Germline CDR1 SGHTA, CDR2 FQGNSA. V usage is TRBV7-2 and J usage is TRBJ2-1; D may be TRBD1 (6 bases). This TCR derives from a woman aged 25-40 years who had recovered from COVID-19. Sequenced material: PBMCs or T cells enriched from blood (not recorded which). In nucleotides, the CDR3 is TGTGCCAGCACAACAGGGAAAACTTACAATGAGCAGTTCTTC. As protein: CASTTGKTYNEQFF. The complete variable domain, with remaining parts taken from reference TRBV7-2 and TRBJ2-1, reads GAGVSQSPSNKVTEKGKDVELRCDPISGHTALYWYRQSLGQGLEFLIYFQGNSAPDKSGLPSDRFSAERTGGSVSTLTIQRTQQEDSAVYLCASTTGKTYNEQFFGPGTRLTVL.